Following are 5 T cell receptor beta chains from one sample sequenced in a study of cytomegalovirus exposure and HLA in healthy donors. The study ran its PCR with 60 Vbeta and 13 Jbeta primers. Sequencing was performed with immunoSEQ multiplex PCR; in TCRdb, only in-frame clones are kept and a portion is missing. The repertoire holds around 67,000 clones, with roughly 69% as singletons. Sequenced: PBMCs. The receptor set was obtained from a woman aged 45-65 years in good health and CMV-seronegative.

This clone was found a few times. The chain uses TRBV7-9 and TRBJ1-5; 7 nucleotides agree with TRBD1. J gave up 4 bases and V 4 bases, and 7 bases lay outside the gene matches. Germline CDR1 is SEHNR and CDR2 is FQNEAQ (reference sequence). The CDR3 length is 15 residues. The CDR3 nucleotides read TGTGCCAGCAGCTCCCAGGGACAGCTAAATCAGCCCCAGCATTTT. Its translation: CASSSQGQLNQPQHF.

The chain uses TRBV5-4 and TRBJ2-5; 9 bases align to TRBD1. CDR1 and CDR2 (germline): SGHNT, YYREEE (reference sequence). V lost 0 bases to trimming and J lost 6 bases; unmatched junction nucleotides: 6. The CDR3 sequence is 15 residues long. The CDR3 DNA follows: TGTGCCAGCAGCTTGGAAGGGACAGGGTTAAAGACCCAGTACTTC. Translating gives CASSLEGTGLKTQYF.

This clone was seen a handful of times. Here the CDR3 DNA reads TGCGCCAGCAGAAACCTCCTCGGCAGGGGCTCCTACGAGCAGTACTTC. It translates to CASRNLLGRGSYEQYF. The chain carries TRBV10-2 and TRBJ2-7, with D perhaps matching TRBD1 (6 bases). Per the germline V gene, CDR1 is WSHSY and CDR2 is SAAADI. The CDR3 sequence is 16 residues long. Trimming cost V 6 bases and J 0 bases, with 18 bases left between them.

This chain joins TRBV7-2 and TRBJ1-1, with no clear D. Trimming pared 4 bases from V and 1 base from J, leaving 7 bases between. The germline V gene has CDR1 SGHTA and CDR2 FQGNSA. CDR3 length: 13 amino acids. The CDR3 sequence: CASSSQSNTEAFF. CDR3 DNA: TGTGCCAGCAGCTCCCAGTCGAACACTGAAGCTTTCTTT.

This chain joins TRBV2 and TRBJ2-7; 8 bases fit TRBD2. The trim removed 3 bases at V and 2 bases at J, leaving 6 bases unmatched. CDR3 length: 15 amino acids. Germline V gene lookup returns CDR1 SNHLY and CDR2 FYNNEI. CDR3 protein: CASSEGLVGTYEQYF. The DNA of the CDR3 is TGTGCCAGCAGTGAGGGACTAGTAGGGACCTACGAGCAGTACTTC.